The sample holds one count of the clone carrying this T cell receptor (beta chain). The sample is drawn from a study of shared clonotypes between healthy human individuals. CDR3 length: 13 residues. Germline CDR1 is MRHNA and CDR2 is SNTAGT. V lost 6 bases to trimming and J lost 6 bases, with 13 bases between them. Profiled with immunoSEQ multiplex PCR; TCRdb holds only in-frame clones, not every one. The sample lists over a million clones, about four fifths occurring once. V and J are TRBV6-4 and TRBJ2-3, with D hard to call. This sequence originates from a man between 18 and 35 years old in good health. Some clones in this sample may be carry-over from other donors' samples. The sequencing input was memory CD4+ T cells from PBMCs. Subset meaning: CD45RA-negative fraction. CDR3 coding DNA: TGTGCCAGCAGGCCGGACGGGCGGGATACGCAGTATTTT. This codes for CASRPDGRDTQYF.